At least ten counts were recorded for the clone carrying this T cell receptor beta chain. Its antigen is unidentified. Trimming stripped 7 bases from V and 5 bases from J, with 14 bases between. The CDR3 loop spans 14 amino acids. This sample stems from a study of CD8 T cells in ankylosing spondylitis. Points from the study as a whole: Blood of patients with ankylosing spondylitis appeared to be characterized by a TCR beta motif of several highly homologous variants. Reportedly, significant enrichment of disease-linked clones occurred in matched ankylosing spondylitis synovial fluid.

Using its own MiXCR run on the 5' RACE reads, TCRdb lists one record per CDR3 protein. The sample shows 200,000 to 300,000 distinct CDR3 sequences, 7.5% to 9% of them seen only once. The TCR originated in a male donor with ankylosing spondylitis or in good health (not recorded which). The sample was blood, either unsorted or a sorted T cell fraction (not recorded which). This chain connects TRBV12-3 or TRBV12-4 to TRBJ2-2; D is ambiguous. The CDR3 coding sequence is TGTGCCAGCACCTCACGTCTAGGGACCGGGGAGCTGTTTTTT. Translation: CASTSRLGTGELFF.